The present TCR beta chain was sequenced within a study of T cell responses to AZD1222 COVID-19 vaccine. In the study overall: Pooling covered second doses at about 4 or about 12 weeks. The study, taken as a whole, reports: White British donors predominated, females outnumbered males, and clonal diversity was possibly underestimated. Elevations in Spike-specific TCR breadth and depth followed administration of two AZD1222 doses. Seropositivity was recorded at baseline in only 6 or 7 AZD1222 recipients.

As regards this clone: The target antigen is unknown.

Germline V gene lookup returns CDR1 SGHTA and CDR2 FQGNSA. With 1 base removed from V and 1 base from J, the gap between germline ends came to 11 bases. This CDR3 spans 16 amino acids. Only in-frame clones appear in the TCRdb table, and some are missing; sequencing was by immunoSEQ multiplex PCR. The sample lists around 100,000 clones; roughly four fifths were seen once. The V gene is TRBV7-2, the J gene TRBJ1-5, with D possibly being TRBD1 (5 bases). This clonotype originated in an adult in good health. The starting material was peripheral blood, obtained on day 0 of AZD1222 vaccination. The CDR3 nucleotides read TGTGCCAGCAGCTTAGGGGGGGGGAGAAGCAATCAGCCCCAGCATTTT. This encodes CASSLGGGRSNQPQHF.